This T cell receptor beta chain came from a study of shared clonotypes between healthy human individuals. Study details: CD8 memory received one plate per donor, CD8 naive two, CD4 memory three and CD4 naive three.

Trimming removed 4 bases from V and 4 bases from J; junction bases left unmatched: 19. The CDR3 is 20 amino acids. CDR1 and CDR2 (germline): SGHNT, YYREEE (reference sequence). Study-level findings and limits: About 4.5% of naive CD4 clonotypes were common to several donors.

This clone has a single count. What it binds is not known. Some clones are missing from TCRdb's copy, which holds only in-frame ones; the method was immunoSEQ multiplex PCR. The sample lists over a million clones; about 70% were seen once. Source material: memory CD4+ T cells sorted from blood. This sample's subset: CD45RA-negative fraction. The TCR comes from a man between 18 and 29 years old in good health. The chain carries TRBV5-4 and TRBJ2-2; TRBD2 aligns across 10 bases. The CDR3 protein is CASSQGATSGHLPGTGELFF. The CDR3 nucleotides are TGTGCCAGCAGCCAGGGGGCGACTAGCGGGCATCTCCCGGGCACCGGGGAGCTGTTTTTT.